The next 19 T cell receptor beta chains were all read from a single sample in a study of blood T cell repertoires in COVID-19. The method was immunoSEQ multiplex PCR; TCRdb's version includes in-frame clones alone and lacks a portion of them. The sample includes approximately 57,000 clones, 80% to 90% seen only once; the top ten take approximately 3.9%. The sample was peripheral blood. The receptors derive from a man between 50 and 59 years old with acute or convalescent COVID-19.

The V gene is TRBV5-6, the J gene TRBJ2-7; 10 bases line up with TRBD2. Per germline, CDR1 SGHDT and CDR2 YYEEEE. V lost 5 bases, J lost 4 bases, and 15 bases stayed unmatched. This CDR3 spans 17 amino acids. The CDR3 reads CASRVMPSSSGSYEQYF. The DNA for the CDR3 is TGTGCCAGCAGAGTGATGCCCTCCTCTAGCGGGAGTTACGAGCAGTACTTC.

CDR3 residues: CAINQGMNTEAFF. The CDR3 region has the DNA TGTGCCATCAATCAGGGAATGAACACTGAAGCTTTCTTT. J is TRBJ1-1 and V is TRBV10-3; possible D gene TRBD1, 5 bases. CDR3 length: 13 amino acids. The germline V and J ends were trimmed by 7 bases and 0 bases, with 9 bases remaining between them. Germline CDR1 is ENHRY and CDR2 is SYGVKD.

The genes are TRBV5-1 and TRBJ1-1; a possible D gene is TRBD1 (6 bases). The CDR3 sequence is 14 residues long. V dropped 4 bases and J dropped 1 base, with 11 bases sitting between them. Germline CDR1 SGHRS, CDR2 YFSETQ. Here the CDR3 reads CASSPGTTNTEAFF. In DNA form, the CDR3 reads TGCGCCAGCAGCCCAGGGACAACGAACACTGAAGCTTTCTTT.

The count of this clone is one. V is TRBV28 and J is TRBJ1-3, with D possibly being TRBD1 (6 bases). Germline CDR1 and CDR2: MDHEN and SYDVKM. The CDR3 extends over 14 amino acids. Trimming removed 4 bases from V and 4 bases from J, with 11 bases in between. CDR3 nucleotide sequence: TGTGCCAGCAGTTCAGCCGGGACAGGAAACACCATATATTTT. Translated: CASSSAGTGNTIYF.

The gene calls are TRBV9 and TRBJ2-7; the match to TRBD2 covers 10 bases. The CDR3 has 15 amino acids. Germline CDR1 and CDR2: SGDLS and YYNGEE. With 4 bases clipped from V and 2 bases from J, the junction kept 6 bases outside the gene matches. This chain's CDR3 is CASSRGLADPYEQYF. As DNA, the CDR3 is TGTGCCAGCAGCAGAGGACTAGCGGACCCCTACGAGCAGTACTTC.

The chain employs TRBV11-2 and TRBJ1-1; D gene uncertain. CDR3 size: 15 residues. Trimming cost V 2 bases and J 5 bases, with 15 bases left between them. Germline values: CDR1 SGHAT, CDR2 FQNNGV. The CDR3 DNA reads as TGTGCCAGCAGCTTATACTCCCTATCGGGGACTGAAGCTTTCTTT. This codes for CASSLYSLSGTEAFF.

This clone was detected only a few times. This chain uses TRBV18 with TRBJ2-2; 8 bases map to TRBD2. CDR3 length: 19 residues. J gave up 1 base and V 2 bases, and 12 bases lay outside the gene matches. The germline V gene has CDR1 KGHSH and CDR2 LQKENI. As DNA, the CDR3 is TGTGCCAGCTCACCATTGTCGTCTAGCGGGCTTGGGAACACCGGGGAGCTGTTTTTT. This gives the protein CASSPLSSSGLGNTGELFF.

The chain uses TRBV7-3 and TRBJ2-1; TRBD2 might be the D (6 bases). The CDR3 is 15 amino acids. CDR1 is SGHTA, CDR2 FQGTGA, per germline. The germline V and J ends were trimmed by 0 bases and 4 bases, with 10 bases remaining between them. The CDR3 protein is CASSLTGGLYNEQFF. The CDR3 DNA is TGTGCCAGCAGCTTAACGGGGGGTTTATACAATGAGCAGTTCTTC.

The gene calls are TRBV11-2 and TRBJ1-2; D unresolved. V gave up 1 base and J gave up 0 bases, with 15 bases separating them. The germline V gene encodes CDR1 SGHAT and CDR2 FQNNGV. This CDR3 comprises 17 residues. This chain's CDR3 is CASSLVFGDFANYGYTF. The CDR3 region has the DNA TGTGCCAGCAGCTTAGTTTTCGGGGATTTCGCTAACTATGGCTACACCTTC.

V gene TRBV18 combines with J gene TRBJ2-7, with TRBD2 as a possible D gene (5 bases). The CDR3 consists of 14 residues. In germline, CDR1 is KGHSH, CDR2 LQKENI. V was trimmed by 3 bases and J by 3 bases, leaving 12 bases between them. The CDR3 DNA is TGTGCCAGCTCACCCCGTATAGCGAGCTACGAGCAGTACTTC. Amino acid sequence: CASSPRIASYEQYF.

The chain couples TRBV3-1 (or the pseudogene TRBV3-2) to TRBJ1-6; D gene unclear. The ends were cut back, 4 bases at V and 9 bases at J, with 10 bases in the middle. The germline gives CDR1 LGHDT, CDR2 YNNKEL (reference sequence). CDR3 length: 13 residues. CDR3 protein: CASSRTGISPLHF. The CDR3 nucleotides are TGTGCCAGCAGCCGAACGGGAATTTCACCCCTCCACTTT.

This sequence joins TRBV2 and TRBJ1-3; 7 nucleotides align to TRBD1. The junction had 5 bases not matched to a gene; V was cut back by 1 base and J by 14 bases. The germline gives CDR1 SNHLY, CDR2 FYNNEI. The CDR3 covers 12 residues. CDR3 nucleotides: TGTGCCAGCAGTGAAGGAGGACAGGTGCTATATTTT. Translating gives CASSEGGQVLYF. Combining the CDR3 with reference TRBV2 and TRBJ1-3 gives the whole variable domain EPEVTQTPSHQVTQMGQEVILRCVPISNHLYFYWYRQILGQKVEFLVSFYNNEISEKSEIFDDQFSVERPDGSNFTLKIRSTKLEDSAMYFCASSEGGQVLYFGEGSWLTVV.

This clone was picked up one time. The rearrangement uses TRBV4-2 and TRBJ1-2; TRBD1 aligns across 9 bases. The CDR3 is made up of 17 amino acids. V lost 2 bases, J lost 0 bases, and 7 bases stayed unmatched. Germline lookup yields CDR1 LGHNA and CDR2 YNFKEQ. The CDR3 coding sequence is TGTGCCAGCAGCCAACGGACAGGGGTATCGACTAACTATGGCTACACCTTC. Translated: CASSQRTGVSTNYGYTF.

This clone was detected once. The CDR3 DNA follows: TGTGCCAGCAGGGAGACCGCCTACAATGAGCAGTTCTTC. This codes for CASRETAYNEQFF. V is TRBV2 and J is TRBJ2-1; no clear D gene. Trimming left V 6 bases short and J 2 bases short, with 8 bases between. CDR3 length: 13 amino acids. CDR1 and CDR2 from the germline V gene are SNHLY and FYNNEI.

V and J are TRBV18 and TRBJ1-5; D may be TRBD1 (6 bases). Trimming took 3 bases from V and 5 from J, leaving 23 bases between them. Looked up from germline, CDR1 is KGHSH and CDR2 is LQKENI. This CDR3 is 18 amino acids long. CDR3: CASSPRGGLGIVYQPQHF. CDR3 coding DNA: TGTGCCAGCTCACCCCGGGGGGGGCTGGGTATTGTCTATCAGCCCCAGCATTTT.

This chain joins TRBV6-1 and TRBJ1-6, with TRBD1 matching over 8 bases. From germline, CDR1 is MNHNS and CDR2 SASEGT. The CDR3 contains 14 residues. The J segment lost 7 bases and the V segment lost 6 bases, leaving 5 bases of the junction unmatched. The CDR3 DNA reads as TGTGCCAGCAGCCTGGACAGGGAGAATTCACCCCTCCACTTT. Translated: CASSLDRENSPLHF.

The chain couples TRBV27 to TRBJ1-2; 10 nucleotides align to TRBD1. Germline-derived CDR1 and CDR2 are MNHEY and SMNVEV (reference sequence). This CDR3 spans 16 amino acids. V dropped 10 bases and J dropped 1; count of bases not matched to a gene: 12. CDR3 in amino acids: CATRDRGRPFNYGYTF. The CDR3 nucleotides read TGTGCCACCAGGGACAGGGGTCGTCCTTTTAACTATGGCTACACCTTC.

This rearrangement joins TRBV11-3 to TRBJ2-3, with a weak D call TRBD2 (6 bases). Looked up from germline, CDR1 is SGHNT and CDR2 is YENEEA. The length of the CDR3 is 14 residues. V lost 1 base, J lost 1 base, and 6 bases lay in between. CDR3 amino acids: CASSLAGGTDTQYF. The DNA of the CDR3 is TGTGCCAGCAGCTTAGCGGGGGGCACAGATACGCAGTATTTT.

The V and J genes are TRBV20-1 and TRBJ2-7, with 8 positions matching TRBD2. The length of the CDR3 is 19 residues. CDR1 is DFQATT, CDR2 SNEGSKA, per germline (reference sequence). Trimming took 3 bases from V and 1 from J; bases not matched to a gene: 20. The CDR3 here is CSASGFFLPRTSRSYEQYF. In nucleotides, the CDR3 is TGCAGTGCTAGTGGGTTTTTTCTACCCCGGACTAGCAGATCCTACGAGCAGTACTTC.